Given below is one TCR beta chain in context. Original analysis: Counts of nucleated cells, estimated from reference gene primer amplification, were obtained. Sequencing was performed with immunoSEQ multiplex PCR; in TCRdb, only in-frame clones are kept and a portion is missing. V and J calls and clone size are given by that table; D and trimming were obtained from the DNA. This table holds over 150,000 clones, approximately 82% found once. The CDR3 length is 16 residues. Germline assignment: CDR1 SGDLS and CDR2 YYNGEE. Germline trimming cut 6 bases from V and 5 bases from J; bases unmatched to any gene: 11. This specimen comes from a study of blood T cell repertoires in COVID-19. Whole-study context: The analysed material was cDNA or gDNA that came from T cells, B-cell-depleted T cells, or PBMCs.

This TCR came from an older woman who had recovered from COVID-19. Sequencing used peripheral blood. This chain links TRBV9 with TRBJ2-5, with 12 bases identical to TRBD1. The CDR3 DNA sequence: TGTGCCAGCAACGAGGGGACAGGGGGCACTTTTGAGACCCAGTACTTC. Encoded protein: CASNEGTGGTFETQYF.